This is a list of T cell receptor beta chains from one sample in a study of T cells in Graves' hyperthyroidism and ophthalmopathy. TCRdb reprocessed the multiplex PCR reads with MiXCR, giving one entry per CDR3 protein. The sample shows about 400,000 distinct CDR3 sequences, 15% of them seen only once. The sample comprised blood. All receptors come from a woman aged 30 to 39 with Graves' hyperthyroidism. Both conserved end residues are part of each CDR3. The D gene is left open where the match is weak. Clone size appears in some rows only: once, few, many, or a class for an expanded clone.

d_call: -; clone_size: many; j_call: TRBJ2-7; v_call: TRBV28; cdr3_nt: TGTGCCAGCTGTGGATCCGGGCTTTACGAGCAGTACTTC; cdr3_aa: CASCGSGLYEQYF
d_call: TRBD2; clone_size: few; j_call: TRBJ2-5; v_call: TRBV6-1; cdr3_nt: TGTGCCAGCAGCCCCTGGATTAGCGGGAGCCAAGAGACCCAGTACTTC; cdr3_aa: CASSPWISGSQETQYF
d_call: TRBD2; clone_size: few; j_call: TRBJ2-7; v_call: TRBV30; cdr3_nt: TGTGCCTGGAGTCCGGGACTAGCGGGAGGCGAGCAGTACTTC; cdr3_aa: CAWSPGLAGGEQYF
d_call: -; clone_size: -; j_call: TRBJ1-2; v_call: TRBV4-1; cdr3_nt: TGCGCCAGCAGCCAAGATCAAAACGGTCACCTCTTCTATGGCTACACCTTC; cdr3_aa: CASSQDQNGHLFYGYTF
d_call: -; clone_size: many; j_call: TRBJ1-1; v_call: TRBV7-9; cdr3_nt: TGTGCCAGCAGCTTGGGGATGAACACTGAAGCTTTCTTT; cdr3_aa: CASSLGMNTEAFF
d_call: -; clone_size: few; j_call: TRBJ2-5; v_call: TRBV27; cdr3_nt: TGTGCCAGCACCTATCGGAGCGGGCGGCAAGAGACCCAGTACTTC; cdr3_aa: CASTYRSGRQETQYF
d_call: -; clone_size: many; j_call: TRBJ2-3; v_call: TRBV7-9; cdr3_nt: TGTGCCAGCGCGATGGGGTCGTCAGATACGCAGTATTTT; cdr3_aa: CASAMGSSDTQYF
d_call: TRBD2; clone_size: many; j_call: TRBJ2-7; v_call: TRBV7-8; cdr3_nt: TGTGCCAGCAGCGCCGGGGGACTAGCGGAAAACCAGCAGTACTTC; cdr3_aa: CASSAGGLAENQQYF
d_call: TRBD1; clone_size: -; j_call: TRBJ2-4; v_call: TRBV20-1; cdr3_nt: TGCAGTGCCAAGACAGGGGGCAACGCCAAAAACATTCAGTACTTC; cdr3_aa: CSAKTGGNAKNIQYF
d_call: -; clone_size: -; j_call: TRBJ2-7; v_call: TRBV6-1; cdr3_nt: TGTGCCAGCAGAACGGGGACCCCATTAACCTACGAGCAGTACTTC; cdr3_aa: CASRTGTPLTYEQYF
d_call: -; clone_size: -; j_call: TRBJ2-3; v_call: TRBV4-1; cdr3_nt: TGCGCCAGCAGCCTTACCGGGCGGGACACAGATACGCAGTATTTT; cdr3_aa: CASSLTGRDTDTQYF
d_call: -; clone_size: -; j_call: TRBJ2-3; v_call: TRBV19; cdr3_nt: TGTGCCAGTAGCCCCTACGGCACAGATACGCAGTATTTT; cdr3_aa: CASSPYGTDTQYF
d_call: TRBD1; clone_size: many; j_call: TRBJ1-2; v_call: TRBV20-1; cdr3_nt: TGCAGTGCTTCTACCGGGACAGACTATGGCTACACCTTC; cdr3_aa: CSASTGTDYGYTF
d_call: TRBD1; clone_size: -; j_call: TRBJ1-3; v_call: TRBV7-9; cdr3_nt: TGTGCCAGCAGCCCGGACAGGGCGAAAGGAAACACCATATATTTT; cdr3_aa: CASSPDRAKGNTIYF
d_call: -; clone_size: many; j_call: TRBJ2-6; v_call: TRBV10-3; cdr3_nt: TGTGCCATCAGCCAGACAGATACCTCTGGGGCCAACGTCCTGACTTTC; cdr3_aa: CAISQTDTSGANVLTF
d_call: TRBD1; clone_size: -; j_call: TRBJ1-6; v_call: TRBV30; cdr3_nt: TGTGCCTGGATTCCCCGGGACAGATATAATTCACCCCTCCACTTT; cdr3_aa: CAWIPRDRYNSPLHF
d_call: -; clone_size: -; j_call: TRBJ2-1; v_call: TRBV7-8; cdr3_nt: TGTGCCAGCAGCTTATCGTCTGGCGCGTCCTACAATGAGCAGTTCTTC; cdr3_aa: CASSLSSGASYNEQFF
d_call: TRBD1; clone_size: many; j_call: TRBJ2-5; v_call: TRBV29-1; cdr3_nt: TGCAGCGTCCAGGGGGTCGGGGAGACCCAGTACTTC; cdr3_aa: CSVQGVGETQYF
d_call: TRBD1; clone_size: -; j_call: TRBJ2-5; v_call: TRBV6-2/TRBV6-3; cdr3_nt: TGTGCCAGTGTCACAGGGGGCGTCAGCCAAGAGACCCAGTACTTC; cdr3_aa: CASVTGGVSQETQYF
d_call: -; clone_size: few; j_call: TRBJ2-7; v_call: TRBV7-9; cdr3_nt: TGTGCCAGCAGCCGCGCTCTCGAGCAGTACTTC; cdr3_aa: CASSRALEQYF
d_call: -; clone_size: many; j_call: TRBJ2-5; v_call: TRBV2; cdr3_nt: TGTGCCAGCAGCGGTTGGCGGGAAGAGACCCAGTACTTC; cdr3_aa: CASSGWREETQYF
d_call: TRBD1; clone_size: many; j_call: TRBJ2-2; v_call: TRBV27; cdr3_nt: TGTGCCAGCAGTTTACAACAGGGGGCACAGTGGGGTACCGGGGAGCTGTTTTTT; cdr3_aa: CASSLQQGAQWGTGELFF
d_call: -; clone_size: -; j_call: TRBJ2-6; v_call: TRBV7-2; cdr3_nt: TGTGCCAGCAGCTTCGAAAGCTCTGGGGCCAACGTCCTGACTTTC; cdr3_aa: CASSFESSGANVLTF
d_call: -; clone_size: many; j_call: TRBJ2-1; v_call: TRBV19; cdr3_nt: TGTGCCAGTAGTATCCATGGGGCGGCCAATGAGCAGTTCTTC; cdr3_aa: CASSIHGAANEQFF
d_call: -; clone_size: once; j_call: TRBJ2-5; v_call: TRBV19; cdr3_nt: TGTGCCAGTAAGGGTCAAAACCAAGAGACCCAGTACTTC; cdr3_aa: CASKGQNQETQYF
d_call: -; clone_size: many; j_call: TRBJ2-7; v_call: TRBV30; cdr3_nt: TGTGCCTGGAGTCCCGGGACATACTACGAGCAGTACTTC; cdr3_aa: CAWSPGTYYEQYF
d_call: -; clone_size: many; j_call: TRBJ2-5; v_call: TRBV20-1; cdr3_nt: TGCAGTGCTAGAGATCTTTCTAGCTCGGAGACCCAGTACTTC; cdr3_aa: CSARDLSSSETQYF
d_call: TRBD2; clone_size: many; j_call: TRBJ2-3; v_call: TRBV2; cdr3_nt: TGTGCCAGCATTTTAAGCGGGAGTTCAGATACGCAGTATTTT; cdr3_aa: CASILSGSSDTQYF
d_call: -; clone_size: few; j_call: TRBJ1-5; v_call: TRBV19; cdr3_nt: TGTGCCAGTAGTCTCACAGCAAACAATCAGCCCCAGCATTTT; cdr3_aa: CASSLTANNQPQHF
d_call: TRBD1; clone_size: -; j_call: TRBJ1-2; v_call: TRBV29-1; cdr3_nt: TGCAGCGTTGGATTCGGTGTAGGGGGCTCTGATGGCTACACCTTC; cdr3_aa: CSVGFGVGGSDGYTF
d_call: TRBD2; clone_size: many; j_call: TRBJ2-5; v_call: TRBV7-9; cdr3_nt: TGTGCCAGCAGCCCCCTTCCAGGACTAGCGGAAGAGACCCAGTACTTC; cdr3_aa: CASSPLPGLAEETQYF
d_call: -; clone_size: few; j_call: TRBJ2-1; v_call: TRBV20-1; cdr3_nt: TGCAGTGCTAGAGATCAAGGCTCGTACAATGAGCAGTTCTTC; cdr3_aa: CSARDQGSYNEQFF
d_call: -; clone_size: few; j_call: TRBJ2-7; v_call: TRBV20-1; cdr3_nt: TGCAGTGCCGAATCGAGTCAGGGACCCTACGAGCAGTACTTC; cdr3_aa: CSAESSQGPYEQYF
d_call: TRBD2; clone_size: few; j_call: TRBJ2-2; v_call: TRBV28; cdr3_nt: TGTGCCAGCAGTTTTCTAGCGGGAGGGCCCGGGGAGCTGTTTTTT; cdr3_aa: CASSFLAGGPGELFF
d_call: -; clone_size: -; j_call: TRBJ2-3; v_call: TRBV7-9; cdr3_nt: TGTGCCAGCAGCCGCTTCCTAGATAACCTAGATACGCAGTATTTT; cdr3_aa: CASSRFLDNLDTQYF
d_call: TRBD1; clone_size: -; j_call: TRBJ1-2; v_call: TRBV5-1; cdr3_nt: TGCGCCAGCAGCTTGGGGGACAGTAACTATGGCTACACCTTC; cdr3_aa: CASSLGDSNYGYTF
d_call: -; clone_size: -; j_call: TRBJ2-7; v_call: TRBV2; cdr3_nt: TGTGCCAGCAGGATGGACAGATCTAACTACGAGCAGTACTTC; cdr3_aa: CASRMDRSNYEQYF
d_call: -; clone_size: many; j_call: TRBJ2-7; v_call: TRBV30; cdr3_nt: TGTGCCTGGAACAGGTTGAGCTCCTACGAGCAGTACTTC; cdr3_aa: CAWNRLSSYEQYF
d_call: TRBD2; clone_size: few; j_call: TRBJ2-7; v_call: TRBV12-3/TRBV12-4; cdr3_nt: TGTGCCAGCAGTTTGGGACTAGCGGCAAATACCTACGAGCAGTACTTC; cdr3_aa: CASSLGLAANTYEQYF
d_call: -; clone_size: many; j_call: TRBJ2-5; v_call: TRBV2; cdr3_nt: TGTGCCAGCAGTGAAGACGTAGCTCGGGGACCCCCAGATGGCCAGTACTTC; cdr3_aa: CASSEDVARGPPDGQYF
d_call: -; clone_size: few; j_call: TRBJ2-1; v_call: TRBV24-1; cdr3_nt: TGTGCCACCAGTGACCACGGTTTCGGGAGAGTCAATGAGCAGTTCTTC; cdr3_aa: CATSDHGFGRVNEQFF
d_call: -; clone_size: many; j_call: TRBJ2-5; v_call: TRBV18; cdr3_nt: TGTGCCAGCTCACCACCGGGTGGCGGGACGTCAGGGGAGACCCAGTACTTC; cdr3_aa: CASSPPGGGTSGETQYF
d_call: TRBD2; clone_size: few; j_call: TRBJ2-2; v_call: TRBV24-1; cdr3_nt: TGTGCCACCAGTGATTTGCCGGCTAGCGGGAGGGGTCGTAACGGGGAGCTGTTTTTT; cdr3_aa: CATSDLPASGRGRNGELFF
d_call: TRBD1; clone_size: many; j_call: TRBJ2-7; v_call: TRBV7-9; cdr3_nt: TGTGCCAGCAGCCCTGGACAGGGATACTCCTACGAGCAGTACTTC; cdr3_aa: CASSPGQGYSYEQYF
d_call: -; clone_size: few; j_call: TRBJ2-7; v_call: TRBV2; cdr3_nt: TGTGCCAGCAGTCCTGATCCCCTCTACGAGCAGTACTTC; cdr3_aa: CASSPDPLYEQYF
d_call: TRBD2; clone_size: many; j_call: TRBJ2-3; v_call: TRBV6-1; cdr3_nt: TGTGCCAGCACCGCGGGACCCGGGAGGGACACAGATACGCAGTATTTT; cdr3_aa: CASTAGPGRDTDTQYF
d_call: -; clone_size: few; j_call: TRBJ2-1; v_call: TRBV10-3; cdr3_nt: TGTGCCATCAGAGTATATGACAATGAGCAGTTCTTC; cdr3_aa: CAIRVYDNEQFF
d_call: TRBD2; clone_size: many; j_call: TRBJ2-7; v_call: TRBV7-2; cdr3_nt: TGTGCCAGCAAAAGACAGCGGGAGGGCCACGAGCAGTACTTC; cdr3_aa: CASKRQREGHEQYF
d_call: -; clone_size: -; j_call: TRBJ1-1; v_call: TRBV19; cdr3_nt: TGTGCCAGTAGTATAGAGGGGCAGATGAACACTGAAGCTTTCTTT; cdr3_aa: CASSIEGQMNTEAFF
d_call: -; clone_size: many; j_call: TRBJ2-3; v_call: TRBV3-1; cdr3_nt: TGTGCCAGCAGCCCGATCGGAGCGGGCACAGATACGCAGTATTTT; cdr3_aa: CASSPIGAGTDTQYF
d_call: -; clone_size: many; j_call: TRBJ2-3; v_call: TRBV5-1; cdr3_nt: TGCGCCAGCAGCTTGAACAGTCACACAGATACGCAGTATTTT; cdr3_aa: CASSLNSHTDTQYF
d_call: -; clone_size: many; j_call: TRBJ1-1; v_call: TRBV12-3/TRBV12-4; cdr3_nt: TGTGCCAGCAGCCGCAGGGGAGGGAACACTGAAGCTTTCTTT; cdr3_aa: CASSRRGGNTEAFF
d_call: TRBD2; clone_size: many; j_call: TRBJ2-7; v_call: TRBV6-2/TRBV6-3; cdr3_nt: TGTGCCAGCAGTTATACTAGCGGGAGCACCTTCTCCTACGAGCAGTACTTC; cdr3_aa: CASSYTSGSTFSYEQYF
d_call: -; clone_size: many; j_call: TRBJ2-1; v_call: TRBV20-1; cdr3_nt: TGCAGTGCTAGAGATGGCGGACAGTTAAATGAGCAGTTCTTC; cdr3_aa: CSARDGGQLNEQFF
d_call: TRBD2; clone_size: -; j_call: TRBJ2-3; v_call: TRBV30; cdr3_nt: TGTGCCTGGAGCTTCCTAGCGGGAGCGGCAGATACGCAGTATTTT; cdr3_aa: CAWSFLAGAADTQYF